This T cell receptor beta chain comes out of a study of glioma-infiltrating T cells after dendritic cell vaccination (dated by TCRdb to the mid-2010s). Broadly, across the study: Of the 15 or so glioblastoma patients in the cohort, all drawn from Phase I and II dendritic cell vaccination trials, 9 were newly diagnosed and 6 had recurrent disease. Three intradermal dendritic cell vaccine injections were administered to patients at biweekly intervals in the arm below the axilla. To make the vaccine, monocyte-derived dendritic cells were cultured for under eight days with IL-4 and GM-CSF and then pulsed overnight with autologous tumor lysate. Survival after dendritic cell vaccination was correlated with TCR sequencing metrics such as TIL content and the overlap between tumor and blood repertoires. Autologous tumor lysate-pulsed dendritic cell vaccination was administered to the patients between 2003 and 2012. Tumor-infiltrating lymphocyte content was quantified and tumor and blood repertoires were compared in dendritic cell-vaccinated glioblastoma patients by deep sequencing of TCR beta CDR3 regions. What the authors observed across the whole study: The response model built on TCR overlap across three groups was characterized as speculative, with prospective validation still needed. The cohort was small and heterogeneous, and full blood and tumor sets were available for few patients, with initial-recurrent tumor pairs available for even fewer patients. TCR clonality showed no direct relationship with survival, which suggests that a diverse polyclonal response may matter. Higher estimated pretreatment TIL content predicted longer time to progression and overall survival after dendritic cell vaccination.

This clone appeared a single time. What this receptor recognizes is not known. No qualities accompany the bases; no much larger clone lies one base away. The immunoSEQ assay amplified TCRB CDR3 regions from around 2.1 micrograms of genomic DNA, or from all available DNA when less than that amount was available. The multiplex PCR relied on 60 forward primers for TCR V beta segments and 13 reverse primers for J beta segments. To estimate the number of reads per starting template, synthetic control templates were added to each sample at limiting dilution. The Illumina HiSeq System generated 87 bp sequencing reads. Per the original workflow: To remove PCR and sequencing errors, closely related sequences were merged with a nearest neighbor algorithm. TCR overlap was measured as the percentage of unique tumor TCR beta sequences also present in the same patient's peripheral blood. The table was pulled from immuneACCESS by TCRdb, which kept in-frame rearrangements only. Such tables lose some clones; where checked, under half of the loss comes from unresolved V genes, and the rest has no known cause. The DNA was the basis for D and trimming; V, J and clone size are from that table. This sample lists 65,000 to 90,000 clones; approximately 80% were detected once. The top ten clonotypes cover approximately 2.1% of the sample.

Patients were selected for having adequate residual fresh-frozen tumor tissue and more than two years of available survival data. Molecular status otherwise varied across the glioblastoma patients, but none of them carried an isocitrate dehydrogenase mutation. PBMC were collected before vaccination, two weeks after the third vaccination, and at tumor progression if progression occurred. The Qiagen DNeasy Blood extraction Kit was used for extraction of genomic DNA. This sequence was found in a human donor with glioblastoma. Sequencing was performed on blood, taken before dendritic cell vaccination.

The DNA sequence reads TGTGCCAGCAGTGTTTACCTTGGCGGGGTTTCAGCTAACTATGGCTACACCTTC. Its product reads: CASSVYLGGVSANYGYTF. This chain is built from TRBV6-1 and TRBJ1-2; the D gene identity is not certain. Between the V and J ends, shortened by 4 bases and 0 bases respectively, the junction contains 21 bases. The CDR3 starts with the cysteine, ends with the phenylalanine, and has 18 residues. The entry retains the CDR3 DNA only, 54 bases that are in frame from base 1. Per the germline V gene, MNHNS is the CDR1 and SASEGT is the CDR2.